Here is one TCR beta chain with its context. Which antigen it targets is not known. One base away there is no much larger clone; base qualities are not given. Its CDR3 holds 14 amino acids, cysteine through phenylalanine. Of the read, only the CDR3 DNA is kept; its 42 bases are in frame from base 1. The germline V gene gives CDR1 as SGHAT and CDR2 as FQNNGV. V and J are truncated by 3 bases and 7 bases respectively, leaving an intervening sequence of 12 bases. The entry originates in a study of T cell changes during pregnancy in multiple sclerosis (dated by TCRdb to the late 2010s). Concerning the study at large: The study looked at changes in the T cell repertoire across pregnancy in women with multiple sclerosis.

Libraries were constructed by the immunoSEQ multiplex PCR assay. Here the immuneACCESS table is served through TCRdb, limited to in-frame sequences with V and J called. Missing clones are a known gap in these copies; in checked studies unresolved V genes cover under half, and the rest lacks a known reason. Recorded for this sample are around 30,000 clones; roughly 92% of them occurred a single time. Around 5.4% of the sample is held by the ten biggest clonotypes. The sequence came from a female donor with multiple sclerosis, enrolled in a pregnancy study. The chain couples TRBV11-2 to TRBJ2-2; the D segment could be TRBD2, given 6 matching bases. Sequencing was performed on CD8+ T cells from peripheral blood mononuclear cells, taken before pregnancy. The DNA sequence follows: TGTGCCAGCAGCTTCCGGGGGTTGGACGGGGAGCTGTTTTTT. This codes for CASSFRGLDGELFF.